The present TCR beta chain was sequenced within a study of T cells in Graves' hyperthyroidism and ophthalmopathy. RNA transcripts served as the template for amplifying TCR beta CDR3 regions. First-round RT-PCR with HTBI primers amplified the TCR CDR3 region. TCRdb passed the multiplex PCR reads through MiXCR, listing each CDR3 protein once. There are roughly 800,000 distinct CDR3 sequences in the sample; 35% to 40% occur only once, and about 9% lies in the top ten. This clonotype has more than one count but fewer than ten. Its antigen is unidentified. Study-wide results and limits: Most thyroid clonotypes that were expanded above 0.001 also turned up in blood.

The CDR3 runs to 13 residues. Per germline, CDR1 MNHNS and CDR2 SASEGT. The V end lost 10 bases, the J end lost 2 bases, and 15 bases lay between the germline ends. Uncontrolled infection, other autoimmune disease, pregnancy or lactation barred patients from enrollment. The sequenced material came from blood. The chain joins TRBV6-1 to TRBJ2-7; D remains unclear. The receptor was derived from a man younger than 35 with Graves' hyperthyroidism. CDR3 residues: CATHRTGTYEQYF. DNA of the CDR3: TGTGCCACCCATAGGACGGGCACCTACGAGCAGTACTTC.